The entry that follows covers one T cell receptor beta chain sequence. Its specificity is unknown. Single viable CD3+CD4+CD8-CD45RO+ cells were sorted as the memory CD4+ T cells. The data belong to a study of memory CD4+ T cells and cytomegalovirus serostatus. In the study overall: This sample comes from healthy Belgian adults, eight to ten CMV seropositive, some 22 seronegative. Findings and limits, study-wide: 67 of 164 known CMV-associated TCRbeta sequences appeared in CD4+ memory.

Deletions cut 8 bases from V and 7 bases from J, with 20 bases between. Germline CDR1 MNHEY, CDR2 SVGAGI. CDR3 length equals 14 residues. Original methodology: After removing out-of-frame reads, around 2,000,000 distinct TCRbeta sequences remained. TCRdb's copy holds only in-frame clones and misses some; the assay was immunoSEQ multiplex PCR. That table is the source of V, J and clone size, and D and trimming were worked out from the DNA. The profile shows under 45,000 clones, approximately 80% of them singletons. The TCR comes from an adult in good health and CMV-seronegative. The chain carries TRBV6-5 and TRBJ2-5; D might be TRBD2 (6 bases). Sequencing was done on a sample of memory CD4+ T cells from blood. In nucleotides, the CDR3 is TGTGCCAGCGCTCCCGGAAGGTTGGAGGGGACCCAGTACTTC. It specifies CASAPGRLEGTQYF.